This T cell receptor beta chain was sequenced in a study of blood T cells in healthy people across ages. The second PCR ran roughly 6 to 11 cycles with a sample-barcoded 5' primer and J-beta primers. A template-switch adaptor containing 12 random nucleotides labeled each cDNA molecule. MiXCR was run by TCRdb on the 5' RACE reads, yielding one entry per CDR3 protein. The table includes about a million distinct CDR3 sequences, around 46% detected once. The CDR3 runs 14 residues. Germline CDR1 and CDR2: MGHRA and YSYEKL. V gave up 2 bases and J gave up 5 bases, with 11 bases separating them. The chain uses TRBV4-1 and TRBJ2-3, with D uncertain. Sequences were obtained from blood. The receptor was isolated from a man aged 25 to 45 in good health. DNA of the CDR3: TGCGCCAGCAGCCAAAAGGAGTTGGGAGATACGCAGTATTTT. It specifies CASSQKELGDTQYF.